The 5 T cell receptor beta chains reported below all come from one sample, sequenced in a study of cytomegalovirus exposure and HLA in healthy donors. Using immunoSEQ multiplex PCR, the repertoire was profiled, and TCRdb retains in-frame clones only, with some absent. The profile shows under 130,000 clones, 70% to 90% of them singletons. Sequenced material: PBMCs. These receptors came from a woman aged 18-29 years in good health and CMV-seropositive.

V gene TRBV27 combines with J gene TRBJ2-3; 8 bases line up with TRBD2. CDR3 length: 16 amino acids. V was clipped by 7 bases and J by 3 bases; unmatched bases: 12. Germline V gene sequence: CDR1 MNHEY, CDR2 SMNVEV (reference sequence). The chain's CDR3 is CASTPFRSGGTDTQYF. The CDR3 DNA follows: TGTGCCAGCACCCCCTTCCGCAGCGGGGGTACAGATACGCAGTATTTT.

The chain employs TRBV5-4 and TRBJ1-1; D uncertain. The CDR3 spans 14 residues. The germline V and J ends were trimmed by 4 bases and 2 bases, with 12 bases remaining between them. CDR1 is SGHNT, CDR2 YYREEE, per germline (reference sequence). The CDR3 DNA is TGTGCCAGCAGCCTAAGCGCCGGTAACACTGAAGCTTTCTTT. It is translated as CASSLSAGNTEAFF.

V gene TRBV25-1 combines with J gene TRBJ1-2, with TRBD1 identical over 8 bases. The CDR3 runs to 14 residues. V dropped 5 bases and J dropped 4; count of bases not matched to a gene: 6. Germline lookup yields CDR1 MGHDK and CDR2 SYGVNS. CDR3 sequence (DNA): TGTGCCAGCAGTCCAGGGGGCGAGTTCTATGGCTACACCTTC. Translating gives CASSPGGEFYGYTF.

V is TRBV11-2 and J is TRBJ2-1, with 9 bases aligning to TRBD1. CDR3 length: 15 residues. V was clipped by 4 bases and J by 4 bases; unmatched bases: 5. Germline assignment: CDR1 SGHAT and CDR2 FQNNGV. CDR3 sequence (DNA): TGTGCCAGCAGCTCCCCCGGGACAGGGTACAATGAGCAGTTCTTC. Protein: CASSSPGTGYNEQFF.

V gene TRBV5-5 combines with J gene TRBJ1-2, with 7 bases aligning to TRBD1. The CDR3 totals 15 residues. The V gene end was trimmed by 5 bases and the J gene end by 0 bases; junction bases not matched to a gene: 7. Germline V CDR1 and CDR2: SGHKS, YYEKEE (reference sequence). The CDR3 DNA reads as TGTGCCAGCAGGAGGGGGACAGAAACTAACTATGGCTACACCTTC. Protein: CASRRGTETNYGYTF.